Listed here are 4 T cell receptor beta chains from one sample, sequenced in a study of cytomegalovirus exposure and HLA in healthy donors. PCR primers comprised 60 Vbeta and 13 Jbeta primers. TCRdb keeps only in-frame clones here, not all; method: immunoSEQ multiplex PCR. The sample includes about 150,000 clones, approximately 79% of them seen just once. Sequenced: PBMCs. The origin of the receptors is a male donor in good health and CMV-seronegative.

V is TRBV30 and J is TRBJ2-7, with 10 positions matching TRBD1. CDR3 length: 13 amino acids. Germline CDR1 and CDR2: GTSNPN and SVGIG (reference sequence). The J segment lost 1 base and the V segment lost 8 bases, leaving 5 bases of the junction unmatched. CDR3 sequence reads: CAGGQGGSYEQYF. The CDR3, as DNA: TGTGCCGGCGGACAGGGGGGATCCTACGAGCAGTACTTC.

This rearrangement joins TRBV5-1 to TRBJ2-3; 7 bases match TRBD1. The CDR3 length is 15 residues. CDR1 and CDR2 from the germline V gene are SGHRS and YFSETQ. J was trimmed by 5 bases and V by 0 bases; bases with no gene match: 6. The CDR3 loop reads CASSLAEGAGDTQYF. CDR3 coding DNA: TGCGCCAGCAGCTTGGCCGAGGGGGCAGGAGATACGCAGTATTTT.

This rearrangement joins TRBV5-4 to TRBJ2-7; unclear D gene. V was cut by 0 bases and J by 3 bases, with 7 bases left in between. This CDR3 has 13 amino acids. Germline CDR1 is SGHNT and CDR2 is YYREEE (reference sequence). The CDR3 DNA reads TGTGCCAGCAGCTTGGCACAGAACTACGAGCAGTACTTC. It encodes CASSLAQNYEQYF.

The chain has TRBV30 and TRBJ1-3; D might be TRBD1 (6 bases). V lost 5 bases to trimming and J lost 4 bases, with 12 bases between them. The CDR3 length is 13 residues. CDR1 is GTSNPN and CDR2 is SVGIG in the germline V gene (reference sequence). The CDR3 region has the DNA TGTGCCTGGTACAGGGTTGGGGGAAACACCATATATTTT. Translating it yields CAWYRVGGNTIYF.